This TCR beta chain was observed in a study of T cell responses to AZD1222 COVID-19 vaccine. Produced via immunoSEQ multiplex PCR; TCRdb's table is partial and in-frame only. The top ten hold approximately 3.6% of the sample, which has approximately 80,000 clones, 75% to 90% seen once. The TCR comes from an adult who received the AZD1222 COVID-19 vaccine. Sequences were derived from peripheral blood, sampled 28 days after the second AZD1222 dose.

As DNA, the CDR3 is TGTGCCAGCAGCTTAGATGGCAGGGTGGTGGAGACCCAGTACTTC. Its protein is CASSLDGRVVETQYF. This sequence joins TRBV11-2 and TRBJ2-5; TRBD1 is a possible D gene (5 bases). This CDR3 comprises 15 residues. Germline-derived CDR1 and CDR2 are SGHAT and FQNNGV. Trimming took off 0 bases at V and 5 bases at J, with 13 bases between the two ends.